This T cell receptor beta chain was found in a study of response to subunit inactivated influenza vaccine. Overall study findings and caveats: Authors suggested few new T cells are recruited by each seasonal influenza vaccination.

TCRdb ran MiXCR on the RT-PCR reads and lists one entry per CDR3 protein. In the table there are about 650,000 distinct CDR3 sequences, around 16% of which are singletons. This clonotype has just a few counts. Its antigen is unidentified. The clonotype originates from a man aged 45-60 years who received an inactivated influenza vaccine. Specimen: PBMCs from blood, collected roughly 12 days after vaccination.

The CDR3 DNA reads as TGTGCCAGCAGCTTGGCGGGGGGCGCCTCCTACAATGAGCAGTTCTTC. Its translation: CASSLAGGASYNEQFF. V and J are TRBV5-4 and TRBJ2-1, with D perhaps matching TRBD2 (7 bases). The CDR3 consists of 16 residues. Trimming left V 0 bases short and J 0 bases short, with 10 bases between. CDR1 and CDR2 from the germline V gene are SGHNT and YYREEE (reference sequence).